Listed below are T cell receptor beta chains from one sample, sequenced in a study of CD8 T cells in ankylosing spondylitis. TCRdb redid the calling of the 5' RACE reads with MiXCR, one entry per CDR3 protein. The table records 200,000 to 300,000 distinct CDR3 sequences, about 10% of them present only once. Source material: blood, either unsorted or a sorted T cell fraction (not recorded which). Source of these receptors: a male donor with ankylosing spondylitis or in good health (not recorded which). CDR3s include the opening cysteine and the closing phenylalanine or tryptophan. D genes are given only for firm matches. A clone size is listed for some rows: how often the clone was seen (once, few, many), or a class if it is expanded.

clone_size	d_call	v_call	j_call	cdr3_aa	cdr3_nt
many	-	TRBV5-1	TRBJ1-2	CASSPRETNYGYTF	TGCGCCAGCAGCCCGAGGGAGACTAACTATGGCTACACCTTC
few	-	TRBV7-9	TRBJ1-1	CASKWGSGGNTEAFF	TGTGCCAGCAAATGGGGTAGCGGTGGGAACACTGAAGCTTTCTTT
many	-	TRBV6-4	TRBJ2-2	CASSDSSTGELFF	TGTGCCAGCAGTGACTCTAGCACCGGGGAGCTGTTTTTT
many	-	TRBV7-9	TRBJ1-4	CASSGGAPVEKLFF	TGTGCCAGCAGCGGCGGAGCACCCGTGGAAAAACTGTTTTTT
many	-	TRBV12-3/TRBV12-4	TRBJ1-2	CASTTSGANYGYTF	TGTGCCAGCACCACTTCGGGGGCTAACTATGGCTACACCTTC
-	-	TRBV13	TRBJ2-3	CASRGLQGGATDTQYF	TGTGCCAGCCGCGGTTTGCAGGGTGGCGCAACAGATACGCAGTATTTT
-	TRBD1	TRBV2	TRBJ1-1	CASSEQGASTEAFF	TGTGCCAGCAGTGAACAGGGGGCGAGCACTGAAGCTTTCTTT
few	TRBD2	TRBV7-2	TRBJ2-1	CASSILSGAPYNEQFF	TGTGCCAGCAGCATACTCAGCGGGGCGCCATACAATGAGCAGTTCTTC
-	-	TRBV10-3	TRBJ1-5	CAISEGSGGNQPQHF	TGTGCCATCAGTGAGGGTTCAGGGGGCAATCAGCCCCAGCATTTT
many	TRBD1	TRBV12-3/TRBV12-4	TRBJ2-2	CASTLTGVGTGELFF	TGTGCCAGCACCCTCACAGGGGTAGGAACCGGGGAGCTGTTTTTT
many	-	TRBV21-1	TRBJ1-6	CASSKGLWDWSSPLHF	TGTGCCAGCAGCAAAGGTCTGTGGGATTGGAGTTCACCCCTCCACTTT
few	-	TRBV4-1	TRBJ2-6	CASSHLPQGPASGANVLTF	TGCGCCAGCAGCCATCTTCCTCAAGGGCCGGCCTCTGGGGCCAACGTCCTGACTTTC
once	TRBD1	TRBV30	TRBJ1-5	CAWSARTGRNQPQHF	TGTGCCTGGAGCGCTCGGACAGGCCGAAATCAGCCCCAGCATTTT
many	-	TRBV7-9	TRBJ1-1	CASSPTGGGPNTEAFF	TGTGCCAGCAGCCCAACGGGAGGCGGACCGAACACTGAAGCTTTCTTT
-	TRBD1	TRBV7-2	TRBJ1-2	CASPERGGAYDGYTF	TGTGCCAGCCCGGAGCGAGGGGGCGCTTACGATGGCTACACCTTC
many	-	TRBV20-1	TRBJ1-2	CSAGMRTSDGYTF	TGCAGTGCTGGGATGAGGACTTCGGATGGCTACACCTTC
many	TRBD1	TRBV7-7	TRBJ2-3	CASSPDRYTDTQYF	TGTGCCAGCAGCCCGGACAGGTATACAGATACGCAGTATTTT
many	TRBD1	TRBV29-1	TRBJ2-1	CSSETGGYNEQFF	TGCAGCTCCGAGACAGGGGGCTACAATGAGCAGTTCTTC
many	TRBD1	TRBV7-8	TRBJ2-1	CASSLPPGGYNEQFF	TGTGCCAGCAGCTTACCTCCAGGGGGTTACAATGAGCAGTTCTTC
few	-	TRBV11-3	TRBJ1-1	CASSLEATEEAFF	TGTGCCAGCAGCCTGGAGGCGACAGAAGAAGCTTTCTTT
many	TRBD2	TRBV6-5	TRBJ2-3	CASSYSGGRSSDTQYF	TGTGCCAGCAGTTACTCGGGCGGGAGGTCCTCAGATACGCAGTATTTT
-	-	TRBV11-3	TRBJ2-3	CASSPQRTDADTQYF	TGTGCCAGCAGCCCCCAACGGACGGACGCAGATACGCAGTATTTT
few	-	TRBV6-2/TRBV6-3	TRBJ2-3	CASSYSLQGLQDTQYF	TGTGCCAGCAGTTACTCGCTACAGGGTTTACAAGATACGCAGTATTTT
many	-	TRBV6-5	TRBJ1-2	CASRGGIYGYTF	TGTGCCAGCCGCGGGGGGATCTATGGCTACACCTTC
many	-	TRBV29-1	TRBJ1-2	CSVELSVSNYGYTF	TGCAGCGTTGAGCTGTCGGTCTCCAACTATGGCTACACCTTC
many	-	TRBV15	TRBJ1-4	CATSRDKIGIPNEKLFF	TGTGCCACCAGCAGAGATAAGATAGGGATACCTAATGAAAAACTGTTTTTT
-	TRBD1	TRBV7-9	TRBJ1-2	CASSSILTGTVDGYTF	TGTGCCAGCAGCTCCATCCTGACCGGGACAGTAGATGGCTACACCTTC
many	-	TRBV6-1	TRBJ1-2	CASSDFQSYGYTF	TGTGCCAGCAGTGATTTTCAGTCCTACGGCTACACCTTC
few	-	TRBV5-1	TRBJ1-1	CASSSPDGMNTEAFF	TGCGCCAGCAGCTCCCCGGACGGGATGAACACTGAAGCTTTCTTT
many	TRBD1	TRBV12-3/TRBV12-4	TRBJ2-7	CASSSSSGTGVIPYF	TGTGCCAGCAGTTCCTCATCCGGGACAGGGGTAATTCCTTACTTC
many	TRBD2	TRBV5-1	TRBJ2-1	CASSLRSGDYNEQFF	TGCGCCAGCAGCTTGCGTAGCGGGGATTACAATGAGCAGTTCTTC
-	TRBD1	TRBV19	TRBJ1-5	CASSRGQSNQPQHF	TGTGCCAGTAGCAGGGGGCAAAGCAATCAGCCCCAGCATTTT
-	-	TRBV7-2	TRBJ2-3	CANSLGVGRTDTQYF	TGTGCCAACAGCTTAGGCGTGGGGCGCACAGATACGCAGTATTTT
-	TRBD1	TRBV2	TRBJ2-2	CASSQDRVGTGELFF	TGTGCCAGCAGTCAGGACAGGGTGGGCACCGGGGAGCTGTTTTTT
-	-	TRBV11-3	TRBJ2-2	CASSPSSGHGELFF	TGTGCCAGCAGCCCCTCTAGTGGACACGGGGAGCTGTTTTTT
-	-	TRBV5-1	TRBJ1-1	CASSSGGANFNTEAFF	TGCGCCAGCAGCTCCGGGGGGGCGAATTTTAACACTGAAGCTTTCTTT
many	-	TRBV12-3/TRBV12-4	TRBJ2-1	CASSQGQEDNEQFF	TGTGCCAGCAGTCAGGGACAAGAGGACAATGAGCAGTTCTTC
many	TRBD2	TRBV6-5	TRBJ2-1	CASSYSMAGGYNEQFF	TGTGCCAGCAGTTACTCAATGGCGGGGGGGTACAATGAGCAGTTCTTC
many	-	TRBV24-1	TRBJ2-3	CATADGAPGGTDTQYF	TGTGCCACCGCGGACGGGGCCCCAGGAGGAACAGATACGCAGTATTTT
-	-	TRBV20-1	TRBJ2-5	CSASPGPQETQYF	TGCAGTGCTAGCCCGGGGCCCCAAGAGACCCAGTACTTC